Listed below are T cell receptor beta chains from one sample, sequenced in a study of CD8 T cells in ankylosing spondylitis. TCRdb re-called the 5' RACE reads through MiXCR, storing one row per CDR3 protein. The sample lists some 240,000 distinct CDR3 sequences; around 9.1% were seen once. Input material: blood, either unsorted or a sorted T cell fraction (not recorded which). All receptors come from a male donor with ankylosing spondylitis or in good health (not recorded which). Each CDR3 is given with its conserved first and last residue. Each record gives: V gene, D gene, clone size, J gene, CDR3 protein, CDR3 DNA. D genes are given only for firm matches. Size values are once, few and many counts, or a class for expanded clones, and some rows have none.

V: TRBV20-1
D: NA
size: many
J: TRBJ2-5
CDR3: CSAPDSSKGETQYF
DNA: TGCAGTGCTCCGGATAGCTCGAAGGGGGAGACCCAGTACTTC

V: TRBV20-1
D: TRBD2
size: many
J: TRBJ2-5
CDR3: CSASDTSGIQETQYF
DNA: TGCAGTGCTAGTGATACTAGCGGGATTCAAGAGACCCAGTACTTC

V: TRBV4-3
D: NA
size: few
J: TRBJ2-2
CDR3: CASSQHRGGGHGELFF
DNA: TGCGCCAGCAGCCAACATCGTGGTGGGGGGCACGGGGAGCTGTTTTTT

V: TRBV4-3
D: NA
size: NA
J: TRBJ1-5
CDR3: CASSQDRQGGGQPQHF
DNA: TGCGCCAGCAGCCAAGATCGGCAGGGCGGAGGCCAGCCCCAGCATTTT

V: TRBV7-2
D: NA
size: NA
J: TRBJ1-2
CDR3: CASSPWTDGYTF
DNA: TGTGCCAGCAGCCCGTGGACAGATGGCTACACCTTC

V: TRBV5-1
D: NA
size: many
J: TRBJ2-3
CDR3: CASSLETRLTDTQYF
DNA: TGCGCCAGCAGCTTGGAGACCCGTCTCACAGATACGCAGTATTTT

V: TRBV30
D: NA
size: many
J: TRBJ1-1
CDR3: CAWSPGHRFEAFF
DNA: TGTGCCTGGAGTCCGGGACACCGATTTGAAGCTTTCTTT

V: TRBV20-1
D: TRBD1
size: NA
J: TRBJ2-2
CDR3: CSAHTGQGKNGELFF
DNA: TGCAGTGCCCATACCGGACAGGGAAAAAACGGGGAGCTGTTTTTT

V: TRBV20-1
D: NA
size: many
J: TRBJ2-7
CDR3: CSASGSKSYEQYF
DNA: TGCAGTGCTTCCGGGAGTAAGTCCTACGAGCAGTACTTC

V: TRBV6-2/TRBV6-3
D: NA
size: NA
J: TRBJ1-5
CDR3: CASSPGTVRGQPQHF
DNA: TGTGCCAGCAGTCCCGGGACCGTCCGCGGGCAGCCCCAGCATTTT

V: TRBV9
D: TRBD2
size: many
J: TRBJ2-5
CDR3: CASSPPGLAVTNGETQYF
DNA: TGTGCCAGCAGCCCGCCGGGACTAGCGGTAACAAATGGGGAGACCCAGTACTTC

V: TRBV3-1
D: NA
size: many
J: TRBJ1-4
CDR3: CASSPRSQGGEKLFF
DNA: TGTGCCAGCAGCCCAAGGAGTCAGGGCGGTGAAAAACTGTTTTTT

V: TRBV5-1
D: NA
size: many
J: TRBJ2-7
CDR3: CASSLPGAPHEQYF
DNA: TGCGCCAGCAGCTTGCCGGGGGCGCCTCACGAGCAGTACTTC

V: TRBV29-1
D: NA
size: many
J: TRBJ1-2
CDR3: CSVPAGVEYGYTF
DNA: TGCAGCGTCCCAGCAGGGGTGGAGTATGGCTACACCTTC

V: TRBV20-1
D: TRBD1
size: many
J: TRBJ2-7
CDR3: CSAPDRVHEQYF
DNA: TGCAGTGCCCCTGACAGGGTCCACGAGCAGTACTTC